A single sample is the source of the 17 T cell receptor beta chains below, sequenced in a study of blood T cell repertoires in COVID-19. Assay used: immunoSEQ multiplex PCR; TCRdb lists only in-frame clones, some missing. The sample consists of 270,000 or so clones, roughly 89% of them appearing once. What was sequenced was peripheral blood. These receptors came from a man in his forties with acute or convalescent COVID-19.

V and J are TRBV24-1 and TRBJ1-5, with D perhaps matching TRBD1 (5 bases). Trimming stripped 4 bases from V and 4 bases from J, with 16 bases between. The CDR3 has 16 amino acids. Germline assignment: CDR1 KGHDR and CDR2 SFDVKD. The chain's CDR3 is CATSETGTKRNQPQHF. The DNA of the CDR3 is TGTGCCACCAGTGAGACCGGGACTAAAAGAAATCAGCCCCAGCATTTT.

This chain links TRBV6-5 with TRBJ1-5; no definite D call. This CDR3 has 13 amino acids. Germline V gene data show CDR1 as MNHEY and CDR2 as SVGAGI. V shed 4 bases and J shed 4 bases, with 8 bases lying between them. The CDR3: CASSWKENQPQHF. The CDR3, as DNA: TGTGCCAGCAGTTGGAAGGAGAATCAGCCCCAGCATTTT.

The chain combines TRBV19 with TRBJ1-3; 8 positions agree with TRBD1. The V and J ends lost 8 bases and 0 bases, in that order; junction bases with no gene match: 3. CDR3 length: 14 residues. Germline V CDR1 and CDR2: LNHDA, SQIVND (reference sequence). In nucleotides, the CDR3 is TGTGCCAGTCTTGACAGGGGCTCTGGAAACACCATATATTTT. Its protein is CASLDRGSGNTIYF.

This clone was counted only a few times. The J gene is TRBJ1-2, the V gene TRBV24-1; D gene unclear. Germline CDR1 and CDR2: KGHDR and SFDVKD. V was clipped by 7 bases and J by 3 bases, with 8 bases between them. The CDR3 runs to 12 residues. The CDR3, as DNA: TGTGCCACCAGGACACGAGACTATGGCTACACCTTC. Translating gives CATRTRDYGYTF.

The chain couples TRBV11-1 to TRBJ2-3; D may be TRBD2 (6 bases). Per germline, CDR1 SGHAT and CDR2 FQDESV (reference sequence). The CDR3 contains 15 residues. The V end was cut by 1 base, the J end by 0 bases, with 8 bases between. The chain's CDR3 is CASSLGLDSTDTQYF. Written as DNA, the CDR3 is TGTGCCAGCAGCTTAGGACTAGATAGCACAGATACGCAGTATTTT.

The chain uses TRBV7-2 and TRBJ1-2; 8 bases are a match to TRBD1. V was pared by 5 bases and J by 8 bases, with 10 bases of the junction left unmatched. The length of the CDR3 is 14 residues. The germline gives CDR1 SGHTA, CDR2 FQGNSA. CDR3 in DNA: TGTGCCAGCAGCCTTCTCGGACAGGGAGGGGGCTACACCTTC. Translation gives CASSLLGQGGGYTF.

The V gene is TRBV5-1, the J gene TRBJ2-7, with 8 bases lining up with TRBD1. The V gene end was trimmed by 5 bases and the J gene end by 3 bases; junction bases not matched to a gene: 4. The CDR3 is 13 residues long. CDR1 is SGHRS, CDR2 YFSETQ, per germline. CDR3 DNA sequence: TGCGCCAGCAGGGGGGACAGGCGCTACGAGCAGTACTTC. Encoded protein: CASRGDRRYEQYF.

The V gene is TRBV7-3, the J gene TRBJ2-1; 10 positions match TRBD2. The germline CDR1 and CDR2 sequences are SGHTA and FQGTGA. This CDR3 comprises 16 residues. After removal of 5 bases from V and 8 bases from J, the junction contained 12 bases not matched to a gene. In DNA, the CDR3 is TGTGCCAGCAGCCCCCGCCCAGCGGGGGGGCTCGATGAGCAGTTCTTC. Residues: CASSPRPAGGLDEQFF.

To note about this clone: Germline and junction disagree at one end, which may indicate a read error. The gene calls are TRBV9 and TRBJ1-3; 11 nucleotides match TRBD1. Germline CDR1 is SGDLS and CDR2 is YYNGEE. The CDR3 has 17 residues. CDR3 sequence reads: CASSVRDRGFSGDTIYF. Written as DNA, the CDR3 is TGTGCCAGCAGCGTCCGGGACAGGGGGTTTTCTGGAGACACCATATATTTT.

In its sample, this clone was seen once. This chain uses TRBV5-1 with TRBJ2-7, with D possibly TRBD2 on 6 matching bases. The ends were cut back, 0 bases at V and 6 bases at J, with 10 bases in the middle. CDR3 length: 13 residues. CDR1 and CDR2 (germline): SGHRS, YFSETQ. As DNA, the CDR3 is TGCGCCAGCAGCTTGGGGGGGAGGCTCGAGCAGTACTTC. It is translated as CASSLGGRLEQYF. Based on the CDR3 plus reference TRBV5-1 and TRBJ2-7, the full variable domain is KAGVTQTPRYLIKTRGQQVTLSCSPISGHRSVSWYQQTPGQGLQFLFEYFSETQRNKGNFPGRFSGRQFSNSRSEMNVSTLELGDSALYLCASSLGGRLEQYFGPGTRLTVT.

V and J are TRBV3-1 (or the pseudogene TRBV3-2) and TRBJ2-3; D possibly corresponds to TRBD2 (5 bases). CDR3 length: 14 amino acids. Trimming left V 0 bases short and J 6 bases short, with 10 bases between. Germline loops: CDR1 LGHDT, CDR2 YNNKEL (reference sequence). The CDR3: CASSQEGSGDTQYF. The CDR3 DNA follows: TGTGCCAGCAGCCAAGAAGGATCGGGGGATACGCAGTATTTT.

The chain uses TRBV19 and TRBJ1-1; D possibly corresponds to TRBD1 (5 bases). The CDR3 consists of 15 residues. Looked up from germline, CDR1 is LNHDA and CDR2 is SQIVND (reference sequence). Trimming cost V 5 bases and J 6 bases, with 19 bases left between them. CDR3 protein: CASSRRSQGGAEAFF. CDR3 nucleotide sequence: TGTGCCAGTAGTCGGCGATCCCAGGGTGGGGCTGAAGCTTTCTTT.

This chain links TRBV5-6 with TRBJ2-1, with 10 positions matching TRBD1. CDR1 and CDR2 (germline): SGHDT, YYEEEE. The V gene end was trimmed by 4 bases and the J gene end by 8 bases; junction bases not matched to a gene: 12. This CDR3 has 16 amino acids. DNA for the CDR3: TGTGCCAGCAGCCTTAGGGGGACAGGGGAGTACGATGAGCAGTTCTTC. Protein: CASSLRGTGEYDEQFF.

V gene TRBV5-1 combines with J gene TRBJ1-2; 7 bases match TRBD1. The trim removed 2 bases at V and 5 bases at J, leaving 6 bases unmatched. This CDR3 spans 14 amino acids. Per the germline V gene, CDR1 is SGHRS and CDR2 is YFSETQ. The CDR3 sequence: CASSFWTGEYGYTF. In DNA, the CDR3 is TGCGCCAGCAGCTTTTGGACAGGCGAGTATGGCTACACCTTC.

V and J are TRBV25-1 and TRBJ1-6, with TRBD1 identical over 7 bases. The CDR3 is 15 amino acids. Trimming took 2 bases from V and 7 from J; bases not matched to a gene: 5. Germline V gene data show CDR1 as MGHDK and CDR2 as SYGVNS. CDR3 sequence reads: CASSEVGRGNSPLHF. CDR3 bases: TGTGCCAGCAGTGAAGTAGGCAGGGGGAATTCACCCCTCCACTTT.

V gene TRBV15 combines with J gene TRBJ1-6; D perhaps matches TRBD1 (5 bases). Germline V gene lookup returns CDR1 LNHNV and CDR2 YYDKDF (reference sequence). The CDR3 totals 14 residues. V was cut by 5 bases and J by 8 bases, with 13 bases left in between. CDR3 nucleotides: TGTGCCACCAGCTTACAGGTGCAGGATTCACCCCTCCACTTT. Protein: CATSLQVQDSPLHF.

The chain uses TRBV5-4 and TRBJ1-4; the D is unclear. The ends were cut back, 1 base at V and 5 bases at J, with 9 bases in the middle. CDR3 size: 14 residues. Germline V gene sequence: CDR1 SGHNT, CDR2 YYREEE (reference sequence). Written as DNA, the CDR3 is TGTGCCAGCAGCTTGATACCGCGAAATGAAAAACTGTTTTTT. Translated, it gives CASSLIPRNEKLFF.